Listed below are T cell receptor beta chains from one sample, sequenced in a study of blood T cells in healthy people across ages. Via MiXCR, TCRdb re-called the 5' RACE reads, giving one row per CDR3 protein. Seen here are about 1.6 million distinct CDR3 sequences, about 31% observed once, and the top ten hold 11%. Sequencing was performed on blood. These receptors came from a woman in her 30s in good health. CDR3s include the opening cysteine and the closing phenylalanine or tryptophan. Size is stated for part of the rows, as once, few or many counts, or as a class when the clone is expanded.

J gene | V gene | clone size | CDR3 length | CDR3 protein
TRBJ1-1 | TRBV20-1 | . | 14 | CSARARDRNTEAFF
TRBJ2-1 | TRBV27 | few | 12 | CASSTGTTREFF
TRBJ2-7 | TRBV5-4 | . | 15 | CASSRPGPEGETKYF
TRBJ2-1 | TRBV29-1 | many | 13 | CSVESRDSLKQFF
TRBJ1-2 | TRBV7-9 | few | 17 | CASSPGTGGPTNYGYTF
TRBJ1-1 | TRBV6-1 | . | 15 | CASSDRGRVNTEAFF
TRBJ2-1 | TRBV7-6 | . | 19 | CASSLEPSGLLGSYNEQFF
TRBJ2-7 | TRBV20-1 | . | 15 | CSAGPSGGAPYEQYF
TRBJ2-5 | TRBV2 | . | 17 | CASTPGTGNLGGETQYF
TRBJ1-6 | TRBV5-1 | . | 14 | CASSFGQGYSPLHF
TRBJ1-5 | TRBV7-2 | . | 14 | CASSRRRSNQPQHF
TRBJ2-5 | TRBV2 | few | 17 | CASKDGQGALGQETQYF
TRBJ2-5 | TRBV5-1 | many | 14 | CASSLGRNQETQYF
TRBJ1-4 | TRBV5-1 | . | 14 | CASTGGGQNEKLFF
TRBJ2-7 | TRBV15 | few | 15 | CATSLAAGATYEQYF
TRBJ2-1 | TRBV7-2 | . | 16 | CASSLGRGSPHDEQFF
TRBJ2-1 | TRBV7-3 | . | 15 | CASSLLLGSHNEQFF
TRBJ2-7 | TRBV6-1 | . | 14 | CASLEGPFAYEQYF
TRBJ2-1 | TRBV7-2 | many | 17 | CASSRPRLAGAYNEQFF
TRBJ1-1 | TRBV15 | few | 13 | CATPAAAPTEAFF
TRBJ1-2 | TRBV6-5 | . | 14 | CASSYRGVGFGYTF